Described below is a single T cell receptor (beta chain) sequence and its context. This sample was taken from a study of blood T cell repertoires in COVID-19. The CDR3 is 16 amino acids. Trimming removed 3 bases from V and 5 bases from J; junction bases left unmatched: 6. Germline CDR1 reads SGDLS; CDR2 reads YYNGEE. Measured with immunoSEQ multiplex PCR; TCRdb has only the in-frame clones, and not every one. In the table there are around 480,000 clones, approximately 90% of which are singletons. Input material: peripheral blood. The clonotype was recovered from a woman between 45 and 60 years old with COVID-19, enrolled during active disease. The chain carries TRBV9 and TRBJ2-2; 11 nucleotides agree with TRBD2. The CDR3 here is CASSASSGGPTGELFF. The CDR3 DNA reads TGTGCCAGCAGCGCCTCTAGCGGGGGGCCGACCGGGGAGCTGTTTTTT.